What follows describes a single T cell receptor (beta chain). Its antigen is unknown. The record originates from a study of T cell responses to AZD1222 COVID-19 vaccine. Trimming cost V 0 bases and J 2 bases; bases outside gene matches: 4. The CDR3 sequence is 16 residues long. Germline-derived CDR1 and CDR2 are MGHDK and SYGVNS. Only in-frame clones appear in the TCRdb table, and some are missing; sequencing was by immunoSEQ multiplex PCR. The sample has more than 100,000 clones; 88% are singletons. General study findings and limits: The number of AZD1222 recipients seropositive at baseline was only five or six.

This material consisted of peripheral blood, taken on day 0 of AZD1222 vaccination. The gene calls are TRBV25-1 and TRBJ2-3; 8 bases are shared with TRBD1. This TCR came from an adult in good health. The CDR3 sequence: CASSEYRTGNTDTQYF. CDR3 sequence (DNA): TGTGCCAGCAGTGAATACCGGACAGGGAACACAGATACGCAGTATTTT.